These 22 T cell receptor beta chains share one sample of origin, sequenced in a study of PD-L1 blockade in urothelial cancer. As to time point: pretreatment peripheral blood. Measured with immunoSEQ multiplex PCR; TCRdb has only the in-frame clones, and not every one. The sample yields 45,000 to 50,000 clones, more than 65% seen once. The sample here was PBMCs, taken around atezolizumab (anti-PD-L1) treatment. Receptor source: a man between 65 and 79 years old with urothelial cancer.

This clone came up a few times. The chain recombines TRBV5-1 with TRBJ2-7, with D possibly matching TRBD2 (5 bases). Germline CDR1 reads SGHRS; CDR2 reads YFSETQ. The CDR3 runs 17 residues. The V end lost 0 bases, the J end lost 3 bases, and 19 bases lay between the germline ends. The CDR3 loop reads CASSLVGMREKNYEQYF. In nucleotides, the CDR3 is TGCGCCAGCAGCTTGGTGGGTATGAGGGAGAAGAACTACGAGCAGTACTTC. Full variable domain (rest looked up from reference TRBV5-1 and TRBJ2-7): KAGVTQTPRYLIKTRGQQVTLSCSPISGHRSVSWYQQTPGQGLQFLFEYFSETQRNKGNFPGRFSGRQFSNSRSEMNVSTLELGDSALYLCASSLVGMREKNYEQYFGPGTRLTVT.

V and J are TRBV7-2 and TRBJ1-4, with D unresolved. With 3 bases removed from V and 0 bases from J, the gap between germline ends came to 8 bases. The CDR3 loop spans 15 amino acids. Germline CDR1 and CDR2: SGHTA and FQGNSA. The CDR3 nucleotides are TGTGCCAGCAGCTTTAATCTTGCAACTAATGAAAAACTGTTTTTT. It codes for CASSFNLATNEKLFF.

This clone was seen a single time. The chain combines TRBV6-5 with TRBJ2-7; the match to TRBD1 covers 9 bases. Germline CDR1 reads MNHEY; CDR2 reads SVGAGI. This CDR3 is 15 amino acids long. The junction had 10 bases not matched to a gene; V was cut back by 7 bases and J by 3 bases. CDR3 nucleotides: TGTGCCAGCATCAAAGCCGGGACAGGGAACTACGAGCAGTACTTC. Protein sequence: CASIKAGTGNYEQYF.

The V call is TRBV2, the J call TRBJ1-5, with D possibly being TRBD1 (5 bases). The V gene lost 7 bases and the J gene lost 11 bases, with 21 bases spanning the gap. The length of the CDR3 is 14 residues. Germline loops: CDR1 SNHLY, CDR2 FYNNEI. In DNA form, the CDR3 reads TGTGCCAGCATGGCCGGGACGGGGGTAGGGGCCCAGCATTTT. Amino acid sequence: CASMAGTGVGAQHF.

The V and J genes are TRBV5-5 and TRBJ2-2; 7 positions agree with TRBD2. CDR3 length: 16 residues. Germline CDR1 and CDR2: SGHKS and YYEKEE (reference sequence). V was pared by 4 bases and J by 0 bases, with 6 bases of the junction left unmatched. The DNA of the CDR3 is TGTGCCAGCAGCCCGTGGGGGGGGGCGAACACCGGGGAGCTGTTTTTT. Amino acid sequence: CASSPWGGANTGELFF. Filled out from reference TRBV5-5 and TRBJ2-2, the complete variable domain reads DAGVTQSPTHLIKTRGQQVTLRCSPISGHKSVSWYQQVLGQGPQFIFQYYEKEERGRGNFPDRFSARQFPNYSSELNVNALLLGDSALYLCASSPWGGANTGELFFGEGSRLTVL.

V and J are TRBV27 and TRBJ2-1, with a possible D match to TRBD2 (6 bases). The V end lost 1 base, the J end lost 1 base, and 11 bases lay between the germline ends. CDR3 size: 16 residues. The germline gives CDR1 MNHEY, CDR2 SMNVEV (reference sequence). CDR3 sequence reads: CASSLYSRGSYNEQFF. Here the CDR3 DNA reads TGTGCCAGCAGTTTATATTCTCGGGGGTCCTACAATGAGCAGTTCTTC.

This chain links TRBV28 with TRBJ1-2; a weak D match, TRBD1 (5 bases). CDR3 length equals 14 residues. Germline V gene sequence: CDR1 MDHEN, CDR2 SYDVKM. The V and J ends lost 2 bases and 8 bases respectively, with 15 bases between them. In DNA, the CDR3 is TGTGCCAGCAGTTTAAGGGGAACCGGATGGGGCTACACCTTC. This gives the protein CASSLRGTGWGYTF.

Regarding this clone: One end of the junction fails to match germline, which may point to a read error. This CDR3 is also generated by other DNA sequences in the sample. This sequence joins TRBV30 and TRBJ2-1, with D perhaps matching TRBD2 (5 bases). Germline V gene lookup returns CDR1 GTSNPN and CDR2 SVGIG (reference sequence). The CDR3 loop spans 16 amino acids. The CDR3 protein is CAWSVQLSGVRNEQFF. The DNA for the CDR3 is TGTGCCTGGAGTGTACAGCTGAGCGGAGTGAGGAATGAGCAATTCTTC.

The chain combines TRBV28 with TRBJ1-1; tentatively, D is TRBD1 (6 bases). The CDR3 has 14 residues. The germline V gene has CDR1 MDHEN and CDR2 SYDVKM. Trimming pared 8 bases from V and 3 bases from J, leaving 16 bases between. CDR3 sequence: CASHPGALYTEAFF. Written as DNA, the CDR3 is TGTGCCAGCCATCCAGGGGCCCTGTACACTGAAGCTTTCTTT.

V usage is TRBV30 and J usage is TRBJ2-3; 9 bases map to TRBD2. Germline values: CDR1 GTSNPN, CDR2 SVGIG (reference sequence). This CDR3 spans 15 amino acids. Trimming took 2 bases from V and 0 from J; bases not matched to a gene: 3. CDR3 nucleotides: TGTGCCTGGAGTTTGGGACTAGCCAGCACAGATACGCAGTATTTT. This encodes CAWSLGLASTDTQYF.

The rearrangement uses TRBV10-1 and TRBJ2-3; 9 bases match TRBD2. This CDR3 region has 14 residues. From germline, CDR1 is WNHNN and CDR2 SYGVQD (reference sequence). With 4 bases clipped from V and 1 base from J, the junction kept 0 bases outside the gene matches. CDR3 in amino acids: CASSVAGGTDTQYF. Written as DNA, the CDR3 is TGCGCCAGCAGTGTAGCGGGAGGCACAGATACGCAGTATTTT.

V gene TRBV7-2 combines with J gene TRBJ2-1; 7 bases agree with TRBD2. V trimming: 4 bases; J trimming: 4 bases; junction bases outside the gene matches: 7. Germline V lookup: CDR1 SGHTA, CDR2 FQGNSA. CDR3 length equals 15 residues. For the CDR3, the DNA is TGTGCCAGCAGCTCGCGGGGAGGGCAATACAATGAGCAGTTCTTC. It yields the protein CASSSRGGQYNEQFF.

The genes are TRBV2 and TRBJ2-3; TRBD2 aligns across 7 bases. The CDR3 loop spans 15 amino acids. J gave up 2 bases and V 8 bases, and 10 bases lay outside the gene matches. The germline V gene has CDR1 SNHLY and CDR2 FYNNEI. The CDR3 reads CASFPTRDYTDTQYF. The CDR3 nucleotides read TGTGCCAGCTTTCCGACCCGGGACTACACAGATACGCAGTATTTT.

V is TRBV30 and J is TRBJ2-1; D unclear. The CDR3 sequence is 11 residues long. The germline V and J ends were trimmed by 0 bases and 6 bases, with 3 bases remaining between them. CDR1 is GTSNPN and CDR2 is SVGIG in the germline V gene (reference sequence). In DNA form, the CDR3 reads TGTGCCTGGAGTGTTCGCAATGAGCAGTTCTTC. Its protein product is CAWSVRNEQFF.

This clone has only a few counts. The chain recombines TRBV21-1 with TRBJ2-1; the D call TRBD1 from the table was never checked on the DNA. TRBV21-1 is tagged as a pseudogene. The CDR3 consists of 14 residues. In nucleotides, the CDR3 is TGTGCCAGCAGCCCTCGACAGGGACCCAATGAGCAGTTCTTC. Protein: CASSPRQGPNEQFF.

The rearrangement joins TRBV6-1 to TRBJ2-6; 9 nucleotides align to TRBD2. CDR1 is MNHNS, CDR2 SASEGT, per germline. The CDR3 has 18 amino acids. The V gene end was trimmed by 1 base and the J gene end by 0 bases; junction bases not matched to a gene: 4. The CDR3 protein is CASSEGGRGRSGANVLTF. Here the CDR3 DNA reads TGTGCCAGCAGTGAAGGCGGGAGGGGACGCTCTGGGGCCAACGTCCTGACTTTC.

The chain uses TRBV21-1 and TRBJ2-2; the table's D call, TRBD2, has no DNA check behind it. TRBV21-1 is a recognized pseudogene. There are 16 residues in the CDR3. CDR3 protein: CASTPNGEGSGGELFF. The CDR3 region has the DNA TGTGCCAGCACCCCTAACGGTGAGGGTTCGGGTGGGGAGCTGTTTTTT.

The chain couples TRBV5-1 to TRBJ1-2, with 8 bases fitting TRBD1. V trimming: 0 bases; J trimming: 2 bases; junction bases outside the gene matches: 9. The CDR3 has 17 amino acids. CDR1 SGHRS and CDR2 YFSETQ come from the germline V gene. The DNA of the CDR3 is TGCGCCAGCAGCTTGGGGTTAGGGACAGGAAGAAACTATGGCTACACCTTC. Its translation is CASSLGLGTGRNYGYTF.

The chain couples TRBV28 to TRBJ2-5; TRBD2 aligns across 9 bases. Germline assignment: CDR1 MDHEN and CDR2 SYDVKM. V lost 6 bases and J lost 6; bases outside the gene matches: 8. The CDR3 is 14 amino acids. CDR3 coding DNA: TGTGCCAGCAGATTAGCGGGAGTCGTAAAGACCCAGTACTTC. Protein product: CASRLAGVVKTQYF.

This clone was detected only once. The chain couples TRBV4-1 to TRBJ2-5, with 9 bases that match TRBD2. Germline V CDR1 and CDR2: MGHRA, YSYEKL. CDR3 length: 14 residues. Losses at the gene ends were 4 bases for V and 5 bases for J; bases not matched to a gene: 5. CDR3 coding DNA: TGCGCCAGCAGCCCGGGACTAGCCAGGGAGACCCAGTACTTC. This translates into CASSPGLARETQYF.

The chain joins TRBV4-1 to TRBJ1-5; D remains ambiguous. Trimming pared 4 bases from V and 6 bases from J, leaving 19 bases between. The CDR3 sequence is 16 residues long. The V gene's germline CDR1 is MGHRA and CDR2 YSYEKL. CDR3 region: CASSRQAWEEGQPQHF. The DNA of the CDR3 is TGCGCCAGCAGCCGCCAAGCCTGGGAGGAGGGTCAGCCCCAGCATTTT.

This clone came up a few times. The CDR3 reads CASSQSSDEQFF. CDR3 bases: TGCGCCAGCAGCCAGTCTAGCGATGAGCAGTTCTTC. The gene calls are TRBV5-1 and TRBJ2-1, with D possibly TRBD2 on 6 matching bases. The germline CDR1 and CDR2 sequences are SGHRS and YFSETQ. The V and J ends lost 4 bases and 8 bases respectively, with 10 bases between them. The CDR3 length is 12 residues.